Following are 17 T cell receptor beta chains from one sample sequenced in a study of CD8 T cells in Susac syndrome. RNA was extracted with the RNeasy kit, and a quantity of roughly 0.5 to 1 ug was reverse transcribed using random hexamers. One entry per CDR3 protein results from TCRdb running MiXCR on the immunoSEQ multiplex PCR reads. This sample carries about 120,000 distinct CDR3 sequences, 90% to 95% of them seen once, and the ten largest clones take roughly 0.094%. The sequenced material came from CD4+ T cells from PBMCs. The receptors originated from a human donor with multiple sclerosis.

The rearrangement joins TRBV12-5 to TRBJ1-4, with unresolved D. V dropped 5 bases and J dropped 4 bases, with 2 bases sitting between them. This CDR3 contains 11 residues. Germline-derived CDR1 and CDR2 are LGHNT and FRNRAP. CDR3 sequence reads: CASGVNEKLFF. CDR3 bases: TGTGCTAGTGGTGTTAATGAAAAACTGTTTTTT. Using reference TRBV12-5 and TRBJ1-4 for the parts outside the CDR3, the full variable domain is DARVTQTPRHKVTEMGQEVTMRCQPILGHNTVFWYRQTMMQGLELLAYFRNRAPLDDSGMPKDRFSAEMPDATLATLKIQPSEPRDSAVYFCASGVNEKLFFGSGTQLSVL.

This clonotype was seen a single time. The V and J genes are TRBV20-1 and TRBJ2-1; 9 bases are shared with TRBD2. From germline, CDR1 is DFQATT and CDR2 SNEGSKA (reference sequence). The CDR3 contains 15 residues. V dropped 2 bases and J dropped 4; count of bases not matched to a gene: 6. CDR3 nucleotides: TGCAGTGCTAGACTCGCGGGGGGGCGTTACAATGAGCAGTTCTTC. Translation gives CSARLAGGRYNEQFF.

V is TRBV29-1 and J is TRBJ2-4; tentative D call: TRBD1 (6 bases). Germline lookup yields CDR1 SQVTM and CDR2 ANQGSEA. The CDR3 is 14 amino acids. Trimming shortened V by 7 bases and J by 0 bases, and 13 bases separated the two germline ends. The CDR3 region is CSGQADLAKNIQYF. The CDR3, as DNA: TGCAGCGGACAGGCTGATCTAGCCAAAAACATTCAGTACTTC.

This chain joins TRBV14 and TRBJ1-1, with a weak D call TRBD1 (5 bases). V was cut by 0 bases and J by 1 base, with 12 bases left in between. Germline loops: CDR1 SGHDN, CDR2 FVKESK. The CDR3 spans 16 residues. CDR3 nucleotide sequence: TGTGCCAGCAGCCAAGATCAGGGTACCTGGAACACTGAAGCTTTCTTT. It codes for CASSQDQGTWNTEAFF.

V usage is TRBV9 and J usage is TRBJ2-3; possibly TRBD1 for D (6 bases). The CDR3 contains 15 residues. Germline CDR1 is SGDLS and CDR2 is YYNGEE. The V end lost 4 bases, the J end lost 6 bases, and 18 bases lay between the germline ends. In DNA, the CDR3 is TGTGCCAGCAGCTACTCCGGACAGTTTGGGGATACGCAGTATTTT. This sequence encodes CASSYSGQFGDTQYF.

The CDR3 region has the DNA TGCGCCAGCAGCCAACAGAAACCCTCACCCCTCCACTTT. Encoded protein: CASSQQKPSPLHF. This sequence joins TRBV4-1 and TRBJ1-6; D is ambiguous. Trimming cost V 2 bases and J 10 bases, with 9 bases left between them. This CDR3 is built from 13 residues. The germline gives CDR1 MGHRA, CDR2 YSYEKL.

The CDR3: CSVEGRSGDIHNEQFF. The CDR3 DNA reads TGCAGCGTTGAAGGGAGGTCGGGGGACATACACAATGAGCAGTTCTTC. The chain couples TRBV29-1 to TRBJ2-1; D is perhaps TRBD1 or TRBD2 (6 bases each). Germline V lookup: CDR1 SQVTM, CDR2 ANQGSEA. The CDR3 runs to 16 residues. V lost 1 base and J lost 5, with 18 bases in between.

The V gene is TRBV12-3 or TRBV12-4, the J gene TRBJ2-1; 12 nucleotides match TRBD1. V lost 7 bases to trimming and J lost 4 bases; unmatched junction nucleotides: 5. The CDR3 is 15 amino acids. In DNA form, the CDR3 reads TGTGCCAGCAAGGGGACAGGGGGCAGGTACAATGAGCAGTTCTTC. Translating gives CASKGTGGRYNEQFF.

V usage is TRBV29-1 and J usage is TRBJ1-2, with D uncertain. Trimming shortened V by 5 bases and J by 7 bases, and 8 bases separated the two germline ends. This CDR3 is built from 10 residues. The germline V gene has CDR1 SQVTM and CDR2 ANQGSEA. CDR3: CSVSGFGYTF. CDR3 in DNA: TGCAGCGTTTCGGGGTTTGGCTACACCTTC. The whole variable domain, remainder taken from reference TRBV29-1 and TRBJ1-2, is SAVISQKPSRDICQRGTSLTIQCQVDSQVTMMFWYRQQPGQSLTLIATANQGSEATYESGFVIDKFPISRPNLTFSTLTVSNMSPEDSSIYLCSVSGFGYTFGSGTRLTVV.

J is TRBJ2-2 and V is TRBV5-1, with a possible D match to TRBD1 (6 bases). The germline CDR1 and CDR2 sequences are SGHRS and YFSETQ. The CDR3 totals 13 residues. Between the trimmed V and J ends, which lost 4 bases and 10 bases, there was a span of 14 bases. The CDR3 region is CASSVQGSEELFF. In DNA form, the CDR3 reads TGCGCCAGCAGCGTACAGGGATCCGAGGAGCTGTTTTTT.

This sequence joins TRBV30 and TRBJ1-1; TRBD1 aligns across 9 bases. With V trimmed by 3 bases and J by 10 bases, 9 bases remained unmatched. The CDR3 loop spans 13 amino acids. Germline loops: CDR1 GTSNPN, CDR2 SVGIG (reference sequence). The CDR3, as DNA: TGTGCCTGGAGATATACAGGGGGCACGTCAGCTTTCTTT. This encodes CAWRYTGGTSAFF.

In DNA form, the CDR3 reads TGTGCCAGCAGCCAAGCAGCTAAAGACAGTCTGCCCACCTTC. Its protein is CASSQAAKDSLPTF. The chain employs TRBV3-1 and TRBJ1-2; TRBD1 might be the D (5 bases). The germline V gene has CDR1 LGHDT and CDR2 YNNKEL (reference sequence). V was trimmed by 1 base and J by 13 bases, leaving 19 bases between them. This CDR3 has 14 amino acids.

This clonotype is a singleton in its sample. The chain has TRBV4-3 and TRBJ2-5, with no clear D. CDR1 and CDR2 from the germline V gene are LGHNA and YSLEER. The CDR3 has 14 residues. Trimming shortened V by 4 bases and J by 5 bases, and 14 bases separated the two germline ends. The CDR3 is CASSLMGLGETQYF. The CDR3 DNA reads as TGCGCCAGCAGCCTGATGGGCCTAGGGGAGACCCAGTACTTC.

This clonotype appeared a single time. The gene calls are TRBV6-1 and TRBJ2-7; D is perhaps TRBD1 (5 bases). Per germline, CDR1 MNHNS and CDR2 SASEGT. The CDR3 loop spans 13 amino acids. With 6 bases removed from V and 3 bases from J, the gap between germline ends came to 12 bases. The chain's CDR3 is CASSVSQGYEQYF. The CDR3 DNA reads TGTGCCAGCAGCGTGTCCCAGGGCTACGAGCAGTACTTC.

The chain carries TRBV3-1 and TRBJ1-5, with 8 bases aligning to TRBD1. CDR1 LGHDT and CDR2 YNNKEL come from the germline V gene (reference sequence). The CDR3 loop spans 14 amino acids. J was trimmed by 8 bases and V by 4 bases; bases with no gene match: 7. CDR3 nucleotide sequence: TGTGCCAGCAGCCCGAGACAGGGGAACGAGCCCCAGCATTTT. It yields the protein CASSPRQGNEPQHF.

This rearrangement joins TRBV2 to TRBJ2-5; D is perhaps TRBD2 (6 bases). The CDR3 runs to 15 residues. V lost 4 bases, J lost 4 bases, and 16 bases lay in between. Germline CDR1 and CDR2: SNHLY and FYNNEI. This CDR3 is CASSGSRGFRETQYF. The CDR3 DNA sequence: TGTGCCAGCAGTGGGTCGCGGGGCTTCCGAGAGACCCAGTACTTC.

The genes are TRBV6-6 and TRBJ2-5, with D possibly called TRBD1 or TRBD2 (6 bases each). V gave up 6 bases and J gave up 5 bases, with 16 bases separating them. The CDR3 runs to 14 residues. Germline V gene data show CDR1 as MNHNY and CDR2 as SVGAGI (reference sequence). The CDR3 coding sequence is TGTGCCAGCAGACTGGATACAGGGAGGGAGACCCAGTACTTC. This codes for CASRLDTGRETQYF.